A selection of T cell receptor beta chains follows, all from one sample in a study of T cell repertoires in cytomegalovirus infection. In TCRdb, the reads were re-called with MiXCR into one record per CDR3 protein. The profile covers hundreds of thousands of distinct CDR3 sequences, with about 30% appearing a single time and 15% to 20% taken by the ten largest. Which antigens these TCRs recognize remains unknown. This specimen was cultured PBMCs, taken from culture after CMV antigen stimulation. Source of these receptors: a human donor in good health (CMV status not recorded). Some clones in this sample may be carry-over from other donors' samples. Each CDR3 is given with its conserved first and last residue. The D gene is left open where the match is weak. Where a row states a size, it is once, few, many or the class of an expanded clone; other rows omit it.

abundance: few
v_gene: TRBV6-1
d_gene: TRBD1
j_gene: TRBJ2-5
CDR3aa: CASRPLTGSQTQYF
CDR3nt: TGTGCCAGCAGACCCCTGACAGGGTCGCAGACCCAGTACTTC

abundance: -
v_gene: TRBV6-2/TRBV6-3
d_gene: -
j_gene: TRBJ1-6
CDR3aa: CASRSGDTNSPLHF
CDR3nt: TGTGCCAGCAGAAGCGGAGACACTAATTCACCCCTCCACTTT

abundance: many
v_gene: TRBV7-8
d_gene: -
j_gene: TRBJ2-3
CDR3aa: CASSTRVPDTQYF
CDR3nt: TGTGCCAGCAGCACCCGGGTGCCAGATACGCAGTATTTT

abundance: few
v_gene: TRBV6-2/TRBV6-3
d_gene: TRBD2
j_gene: TRBJ2-3
CDR3aa: CASRQTSGRPDTQYF
CDR3nt: TGTGCCAGCAGGCAAACTAGCGGGAGACCAGATACGCAGTATTTT

abundance: -
v_gene: TRBV6-5
d_gene: -
j_gene: TRBJ2-3
CDR3aa: CASSRGSYSTDTQYF
CDR3nt: TGTGCCAGCAGTCGGGGCTCCTACTCCACAGATACGCAGTATTTT

abundance: -
v_gene: TRBV6-2/TRBV6-3
d_gene: -
j_gene: TRBJ1-1
CDR3aa: CASSYVLGRMNTEAFF
CDR3nt: TGTGCCAGCAGTTACGTATTGGGCAGAATGAACACTGAAGCTTTCTTT

abundance: -
v_gene: TRBV20-1
d_gene: -
j_gene: TRBJ1-5
CDR3aa: CSASPGLWEPQHF
CDR3nt: TGCAGTGCTTCTCCAGGGCTTTGGGAGCCCCAGCATTTT

abundance: -
v_gene: TRBV7-2
d_gene: TRBD2
j_gene: TRBJ2-1
CDR3aa: CASSSFLGLAYNEQFF
CDR3nt: TGTGCCAGCAGCTCATTCCTGGGACTAGCGTACAATGAGCAGTTCTTC

abundance: -
v_gene: TRBV5-1
d_gene: -
j_gene: TRBJ1-2
CDR3aa: CASSREVSGDGYTF
CDR3nt: TGCGCCAGCAGTCGAGAAGTATCCGGGGATGGCTACACCTTC

abundance: -
v_gene: TRBV7-4
d_gene: -
j_gene: TRBJ1-1
CDR3aa: CASSLYVTEAFF
CDR3nt: TGTGCCAGCAGCTTATATGTGACTGAAGCTTTCTTT

abundance: -
v_gene: TRBV15
d_gene: -
j_gene: TRBJ1-6
CDR3aa: CATSREGDPEINISPLHF
CDR3nt: TGTGCCACCAGCAGAGAGGGGGATCCGGAGATAAATATTTCACCCCTCCACTTT

abundance: -
v_gene: TRBV27
d_gene: -
j_gene: TRBJ2-1
CDR3aa: CASSRRLQGNEQFF
CDR3nt: TGTGCCAGCAGTCGACGACTCCAGGGGAATGAGCAGTTCTTC

abundance: -
v_gene: TRBV28
d_gene: -
j_gene: TRBJ2-2
CDR3aa: CASSFQETGELFF
CDR3nt: TGTGCCAGCAGTTTTCAGGAAACCGGGGAGCTGTTTTTT

abundance: few
v_gene: TRBV10-3
d_gene: -
j_gene: TRBJ2-7
CDR3aa: CAISASNSYEQYF
CDR3nt: TGTGCCATCAGTGCTTCGAACTCCTACGAGCAGTACTTC

abundance: few
v_gene: TRBV18
d_gene: -
j_gene: TRBJ1-2
CDR3aa: CASGRSGHYGYTF
CDR3nt: TGTGCCAGCGGCCGTTCCGGACACTATGGCTACACCTTC

abundance: -
v_gene: TRBV7-9
d_gene: -
j_gene: TRBJ2-5
CDR3aa: CASSLVVGQQETQYF
CDR3nt: TGTGCCAGCAGCTTAGTGGTTGGGCAGCAAGAGACCCAGTACTTC

abundance: few
v_gene: TRBV6-6
d_gene: -
j_gene: TRBJ2-7
CDR3aa: CASTQLVPYEQYF
CDR3nt: TGTGCCTCGACCCAACTAGTTCCCTACGAGCAGTACTTC

abundance: few
v_gene: TRBV7-6
d_gene: -
j_gene: TRBJ1-2
CDR3aa: CASSLGTEAYGYTF
CDR3nt: TGTGCCAGCAGCTTGGGGACGGAAGCCTATGGCTACACCTTC

abundance: -
v_gene: TRBV29-1
d_gene: -
j_gene: TRBJ1-1
CDR3aa: CSVGGLGGQAFF
CDR3nt: TGCAGCGTAGGGGGGCTCGGGGGACAAGCTTTCTTT

abundance: -
v_gene: TRBV28
d_gene: -
j_gene: TRBJ2-5
CDR3aa: CASTSPRGLQETQYF
CDR3nt: TGTGCCAGCACTAGTCCACGGGGGCTCCAAGAGACCCAGTACTTC

abundance: few
v_gene: TRBV20-1
d_gene: TRBD1
j_gene: TRBJ1-6
CDR3aa: CSAKGGTGASSYNSPLHF
CDR3nt: TGCAGTGCTAAGGGCGGAACAGGGGCTAGCTCCTATAATTCACCCCTCCACTTT

abundance: many
v_gene: TRBV6-2/TRBV6-3
d_gene: -
j_gene: TRBJ2-7
CDR3aa: CASSYLLGPRFYEQYF
CDR3nt: TGTGCCAGCAGTTACCTCCTAGGACCGAGATTCTACGAGCAGTACTTC

abundance: many
v_gene: TRBV7-2
d_gene: -
j_gene: TRBJ2-3
CDR3aa: CASRRPASTDTQYF
CDR3nt: TGTGCCAGCAGGCGCCCGGCTAGCACAGATACGCAGTATTTT

abundance: -
v_gene: TRBV3-1
d_gene: TRBD2
j_gene: TRBJ2-7
CDR3aa: CASSQRASGDEQYF
CDR3nt: TGTGCCAGCAGCCAAAGGGCTAGCGGGGACGAGCAGTACTTC

abundance: few
v_gene: TRBV7-8
d_gene: -
j_gene: TRBJ2-1
CDR3aa: CASSPLGGAGNEQFF
CDR3nt: TGTGCCAGCAGTCCTCTTGGGGGGGCCGGGAATGAGCAGTTCTTC

abundance: -
v_gene: TRBV28
d_gene: -
j_gene: TRBJ2-1
CDR3aa: CASIPLYFPGNNEQFF
CDR3nt: TGTGCCAGCATACCCCTCTATTTTCCTGGCAACAATGAGCAGTTCTTC

abundance: -
v_gene: TRBV7-2
d_gene: -
j_gene: TRBJ2-7
CDR3aa: CASTISEGAPYEQYF
CDR3nt: TGTGCCAGCACCATCTCGGAGGGGGCGCCCTACGAGCAGTACTTC

abundance: -
v_gene: TRBV9
d_gene: -
j_gene: TRBJ2-1
CDR3aa: CASSLPRSGSLDNEQFF
CDR3nt: TGTGCCAGCAGCCTCCCGAGGTCGGGGAGCTTGGACAATGAGCAGTTCTTC

abundance: few
v_gene: TRBV6-1
d_gene: -
j_gene: TRBJ2-2
CDR3aa: CASVSTNTGELFF
CDR3nt: TGTGCCAGCGTGAGCACCAACACCGGGGAGCTGTTTTTT

abundance: -
v_gene: TRBV6-1
d_gene: -
j_gene: TRBJ2-3
CDR3aa: CASRALLWSTDTQYF
CDR3nt: TGTGCCAGCAGGGCCCTACTATGGAGCACAGATACGCAGTATTTT

abundance: -
v_gene: TRBV6-2/TRBV6-3
d_gene: -
j_gene: TRBJ2-1
CDR3aa: CASSSPIPAGQNDEQFF
CDR3nt: TGTGCCAGCAGTTCCCCCATACCCGCAGGGCAGAACGATGAGCAGTTCTTC

abundance: many
v_gene: TRBV7-2
d_gene: -
j_gene: TRBJ1-2
CDR3aa: CASSLNRHGYTF
CDR3nt: TGTGCCAGCAGCTTAAATCGGCATGGCTACACCTTC

abundance: few
v_gene: TRBV11-2
d_gene: -
j_gene: TRBJ2-7
CDR3aa: CASRPTGMLSYEQYF
CDR3nt: TGTGCCAGCAGACCGACAGGAATGCTCTCCTACGAGCAGTACTTC

abundance: -
v_gene: TRBV7-9
d_gene: TRBD2
j_gene: TRBJ2-3
CDR3aa: CASSGRLAGGPGPDTQYF
CDR3nt: TGTGCCAGCAGCGGGAGACTAGCGGGAGGGCCTGGTCCAGATACGCAGTATTTT

abundance: few
v_gene: TRBV7-2
d_gene: TRBD2
j_gene: TRBJ2-5
CDR3aa: CASSPGRGGETQYF
CDR3nt: TGTGCCAGCAGCCCCGGACGGGGGGGAGAGACCCAGTACTTC

abundance: many
v_gene: TRBV7-6
d_gene: -
j_gene: TRBJ1-3
CDR3aa: CASSSPPGSSGNTIYF
CDR3nt: TGTGCCAGCAGCTCCCCCCCCGGGTCATCTGGAAACACCATATATTTT

abundance: few
v_gene: TRBV11-2
d_gene: TRBD1
j_gene: TRBJ1-1
CDR3aa: CASSATTGVGVTEAFF
CDR3nt: TGTGCCAGCAGCGCTACGACAGGGGTAGGAGTCACTGAAGCTTTCTTT

abundance: -
v_gene: TRBV5-3
d_gene: -
j_gene: TRBJ1-1
CDR3aa: CASSSRKVGDTEAFF
CDR3nt: TGTGCCAGCAGCTCTCGGAAGGTGGGGGACACTGAAGCTTTCTTT

abundance: once
v_gene: TRBV5-5
d_gene: -
j_gene: TRBJ2-1
CDR3aa: CASSLEQVNEQFF
CDR3nt: TGTGCCAGCAGCTTGGAGCAGGTCAATGAGCAGTTCTTC

abundance: few
v_gene: TRBV6-2/TRBV6-3
d_gene: -
j_gene: TRBJ1-5
CDR3aa: CASSYSGTLGNQPQHF
CDR3nt: TGTGCCAGCAGTTACTCTGGGACCTTAGGGAATCAGCCCCAGCATTTT

abundance: -
v_gene: TRBV4-3
d_gene: -
j_gene: TRBJ1-1
CDR3aa: CASSQGASGTEAFF
CDR3nt: TGCGCCAGCAGCCAAGGGGCCAGCGGCACTGAAGCTTTCTTT

abundance: many
v_gene: TRBV7-2
d_gene: -
j_gene: TRBJ2-3
CDR3aa: CASSLEGRRTDTQYF
CDR3nt: TGTGCCAGCAGCTTAGAAGGCAGGAGAACAGATACGCAGTATTTT

abundance: -
v_gene: TRBV11-2
d_gene: -
j_gene: TRBJ2-3
CDR3aa: CASSRWTGNTDTQYF
CDR3nt: TGTGCCAGCAGCCGATGGACGGGCAACACAGATACGCAGTATTTT

abundance: -
v_gene: TRBV2
d_gene: -
j_gene: TRBJ2-2
CDR3aa: CASSDYGGTNTGELFF
CDR3nt: TGTGCCAGCAGTGATTACGGGGGCACGAACACCGGGGAGCTGTTTTTT

abundance: -
v_gene: TRBV4-3
d_gene: TRBD2
j_gene: TRBJ2-1
CDR3aa: CASSLRAGVAYNEQFF
CDR3nt: TGCGCCAGCAGCCTCCGAGCGGGAGTTGCCTACAATGAGCAGTTCTTC

abundance: few
v_gene: TRBV28
d_gene: -
j_gene: TRBJ2-2
CDR3aa: CASSFYPTTGELFF
CDR3nt: TGTGCCAGCAGTTTCTACCCCACCACCGGGGAGCTGTTTTTT